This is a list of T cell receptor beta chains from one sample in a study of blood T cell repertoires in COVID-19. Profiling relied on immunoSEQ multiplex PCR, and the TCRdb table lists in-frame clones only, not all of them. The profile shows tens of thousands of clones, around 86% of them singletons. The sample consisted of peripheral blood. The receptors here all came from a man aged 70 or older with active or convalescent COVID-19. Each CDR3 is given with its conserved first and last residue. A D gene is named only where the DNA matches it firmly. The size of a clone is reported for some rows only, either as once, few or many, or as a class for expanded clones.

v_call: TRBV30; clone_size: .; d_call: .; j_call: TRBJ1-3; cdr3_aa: CAWARGSGNTIYF; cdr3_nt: TGTGCCTGGGCCCGGGGCTCTGGAAACACCATATATTTT
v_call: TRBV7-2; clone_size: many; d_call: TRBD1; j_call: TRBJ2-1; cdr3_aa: CASSIDRGAYNEQFF; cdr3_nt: TGTGCCAGCAGCATCGACAGGGGGGCTTACAATGAGCAGTTCTTC
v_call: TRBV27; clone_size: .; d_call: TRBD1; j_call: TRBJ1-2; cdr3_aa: CASSWDRGLGYTF; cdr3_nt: TGTGCCAGCAGTTGGGACAGGGGACTCGGCTACACCTTC
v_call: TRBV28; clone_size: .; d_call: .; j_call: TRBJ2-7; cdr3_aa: CASRDRLGTSSSYEQYF; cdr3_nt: TGTGCCAGCAGAGACAGACTCGGGACAAGTTCCTCCTACGAGCAGTACTTC
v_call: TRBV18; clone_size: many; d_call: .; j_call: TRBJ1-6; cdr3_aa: CASSPAINSPLHF; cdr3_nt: TGTGCCAGCTCACCAGCTATTAATTCACCCCTCCACTTT
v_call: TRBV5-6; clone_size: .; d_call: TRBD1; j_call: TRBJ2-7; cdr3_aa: CASSPGQGPYEQYF; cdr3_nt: TGTGCCAGCAGCCCAGGACAGGGACCCTACGAGCAGTACTTC
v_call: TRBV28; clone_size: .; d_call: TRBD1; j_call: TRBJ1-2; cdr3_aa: CASSLSGGDYGYTF; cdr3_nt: TGTGCCAGCAGTTTATCAGGGGGCGACTATGGCTACACCTTC
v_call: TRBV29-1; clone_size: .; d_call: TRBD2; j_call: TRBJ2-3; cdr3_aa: CSAPGYSGRAGDTQYF; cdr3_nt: TGCAGCGCCCCCGGTTATAGCGGGAGGGCGGGAGATACGCAGTATTTT
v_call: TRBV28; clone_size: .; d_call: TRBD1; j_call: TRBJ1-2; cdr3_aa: CASRKTGRGYTF; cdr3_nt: TGTGCCAGCAGAAAGACAGGGCGCGGCTACACCTTC
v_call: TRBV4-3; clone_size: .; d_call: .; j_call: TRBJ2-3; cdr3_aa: CASSPGGDTDTQYF; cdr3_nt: TGCGCCAGCAGCCCCGGGGGAGACACAGATACGCAGTATTTT
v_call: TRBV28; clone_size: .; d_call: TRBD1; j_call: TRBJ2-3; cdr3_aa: CASSPGTANTDTQYF; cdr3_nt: TGTGCCAGCAGTCCAGGGACAGCCAACACAGATACGCAGTATTTT
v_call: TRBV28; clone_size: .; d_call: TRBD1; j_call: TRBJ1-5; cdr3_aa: CASNMDRGRGQPQHF; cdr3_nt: TGTGCCAGCAACATGGACAGGGGGCGCGGTCAGCCCCAGCATTTT
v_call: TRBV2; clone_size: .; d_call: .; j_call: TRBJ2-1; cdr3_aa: CASSGQAGNEQFF; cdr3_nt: TGTGCCAGCAGCGGGCAAGCGGGCAATGAGCAGTTCTTC
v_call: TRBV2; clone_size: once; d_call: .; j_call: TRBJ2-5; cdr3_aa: CASSETRPGETQYF; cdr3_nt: TGTGCCAGCAGTGAAACCCGTCCCGGGGAGACCCAGTACTTC
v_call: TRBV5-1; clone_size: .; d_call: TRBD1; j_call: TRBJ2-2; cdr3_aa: CASSTGNQGDSNTGELFF; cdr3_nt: TGCGCCAGCAGCACTGGAAACCAGGGGGATTCGAACACCGGGGAGCTGTTTTTT
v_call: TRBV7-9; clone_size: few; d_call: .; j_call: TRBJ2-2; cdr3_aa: CASSSVGVAGELFF; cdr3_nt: TGTGCCAGCAGCTCCGTGGGAGTAGCCGGGGAGCTGTTTTTT
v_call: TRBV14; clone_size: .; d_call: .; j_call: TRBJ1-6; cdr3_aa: CASSQVGQPRGSPLHF; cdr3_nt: TGTGCCAGCAGCCAAGTCGGGCAGCCGCGGGGTTCACCCCTCCACTTT
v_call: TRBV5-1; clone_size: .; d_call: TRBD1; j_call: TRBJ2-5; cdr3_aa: CASSLRTGGGETQYF; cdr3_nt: TGCGCCAGCAGCCTCCGGACAGGGGGTGGGGAGACCCAGTACTTC
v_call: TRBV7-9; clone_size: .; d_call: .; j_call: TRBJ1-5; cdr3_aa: CASSFKSNQPQHF; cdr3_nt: TGTGCCAGCAGCTTTAAAAGCAATCAGCCCCAGCATTTT
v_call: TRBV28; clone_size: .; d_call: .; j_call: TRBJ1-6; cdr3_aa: CASSSGGYNSPLHF; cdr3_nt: TGTGCCAGCAGTTCGGGAGGCTATAATTCACCCCTCCACTTT
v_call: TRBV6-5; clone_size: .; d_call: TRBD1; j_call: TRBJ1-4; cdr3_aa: CASSWGQHNEKLFF; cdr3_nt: TGTGCCAGCAGTTGGGGACAGCATAATGAAAAACTGTTTTTT
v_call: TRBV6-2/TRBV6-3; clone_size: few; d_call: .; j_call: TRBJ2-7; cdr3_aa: CASSPTQGSPKQYF; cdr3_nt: TGTGCCAGCAGCCCAACCCAGGGTAGCCCTAAGCAGTACTTC
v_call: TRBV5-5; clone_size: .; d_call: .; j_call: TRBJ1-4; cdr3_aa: CASSLGQPNEKLFF; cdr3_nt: TGTGCCAGCAGCTTAGGACAGCCTAATGAAAAACTGTTTTTT
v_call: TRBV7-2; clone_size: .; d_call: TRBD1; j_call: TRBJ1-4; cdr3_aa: CASSQDRGGEKLFF; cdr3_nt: TGTGCCAGCAGCCAGGACAGGGGTGGTGAAAAACTGTTTTTT
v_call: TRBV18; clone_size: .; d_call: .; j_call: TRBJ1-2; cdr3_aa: CASSPPSGVEGYTF; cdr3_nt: TGTGCCAGCTCACCTCCGTCAGGGGTAGAGGGCTACACCTTC
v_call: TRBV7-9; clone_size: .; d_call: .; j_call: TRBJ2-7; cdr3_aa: CASSPEAWSSYEQYF; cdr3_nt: TGTGCCAGCAGCCCGGAGGCCTGGAGCTCCTACGAGCAGTACTTC